These 25 T cell receptor beta chains originate from one sample sequenced in a study of early T cells in non-severe SARS-CoV-2 infection. TCRdb ran MiXCR on the 5' RACE reads and lists one entry per CDR3 protein. The profile covers tens of thousands of distinct CDR3 sequences, with approximately 13% appearing a single time and around 3.8% taken by the ten largest. Sequences were obtained from whole blood. These receptors originate from an adult who was a healthcare worker with PCR-confirmed SARS-CoV-2 infection or an uninfected control (not recorded which).

In its sample, this clonotype was seen a few times. V is TRBV6-6 and J is TRBJ2-7, with D possibly matching TRBD2 (6 bases). CDR1 is MNHNY, CDR2 SVGAGI, per germline (reference sequence). The CDR3 is 13 residues long. The germline V and J ends were trimmed by 8 bases and 0 bases, with 11 bases remaining between them. The CDR3 coding sequence is TGTGCCAGCGGGGCGGGGAGCTCCTACGAGCAGTACTTC. Its protein product is CASGAGSSYEQYF.

The chain carries TRBV5-8 and TRBJ2-3; D is unresolved. Germline CDR1 and CDR2: SGHTS and YDEGEE. V lost 4 bases, J lost 2 bases, and 14 bases lay in between. The CDR3 has 15 amino acids. CDR3 amino acids: CASSPRQSLTDTQYF. For the CDR3, the DNA is TGTGCCAGCAGCCCACGACAATCCCTCACAGATACGCAGTATTTT.

The table lists this clonotype with many counts. The chain uses TRBV20-1 and TRBJ2-5, with TRBD2 identical over 9 bases. CDR1 and CDR2 from the germline V gene are DFQATT and SNEGSKA (reference sequence). CDR3 length equals 15 residues. Trimming at V came to 0 bases and at J to 4 bases, leaving 6 bases not matched to a gene. CDR3 in DNA: TGCAGTGCTAGAGACTCCGGGCGGGAGGGAGAGACCCAGTACTTC. It translates to CSARDSGREGETQYF.

This clonotype came up a few times. The chain links TRBV9 to TRBJ2-1; 7 nucleotides align to TRBD1. Germline CDR1 and CDR2: SGDLS and YYNGEE. Trimming at V came to 2 bases and at J to 4 bases, leaving 3 bases not matched to a gene. CDR3 size: 14 residues. CDR3 in amino acids: CASSVGTVYNEQFF. The CDR3 bases are TGTGCCAGCAGCGTCGGGACAGTATACAATGAGCAGTTCTTC.

This clonotype has just a few counts. The chain combines TRBV28 with TRBJ2-7; D might be TRBD2 (6 bases). The CDR3 runs to 15 residues. V lost 6 bases, J lost 0 bases, and 15 bases lay in between. The germline V gene has CDR1 MDHEN and CDR2 SYDVKM. CDR3 bases: TGTGCCAGCAGCCTTAGCGGAACCCTCTCCTACGAGCAGTACTTC. As protein: CASSLSGTLSYEQYF.

There are a few counts of this clonotype. The chain couples TRBV20-1 to TRBJ2-7, with D possibly matching TRBD1 (6 bases). This CDR3 comprises 14 residues. V was shortened by 0 bases and J by 0 bases, with 9 bases between the two germline ends. CDR1 and CDR2 from the germline V gene are DFQATT and SNEGSKA (reference sequence). The CDR3 spells CSAREDSSSYEQYF. CDR3 sequence (DNA): TGCAGTGCTAGAGAGGACAGTAGCTCCTACGAGCAGTACTTC.

About this clonotype itself: Since a much larger clone is just one base distant, this may be a read error. The V gene is TRBV5-4, the J gene TRBJ1-6; D may be TRBD1 (6 bases). The CDR3 loop spans 15 amino acids. From germline, CDR1 is SGHNT and CDR2 YYREEE (reference sequence). The CDR3 protein is CANSPDPGANSPLHF. The CDR3 DNA reads as TGTGCCAACAGCCCGGACCCAGGGGCGAATTCACCCCTCCACTTT.

This chain connects TRBV2 to TRBJ1-6; D might be TRBD1 (5 bases). The germline V gene encodes CDR1 SNHLY and CDR2 FYNNEI. The CDR3 extends over 14 amino acids. Trimming left V 1 base short and J 7 bases short, with 8 bases between. As DNA, the CDR3 is TGTGCCAGCAGTGAAGTTGGGGGGAATTCACCCCTCCACTTT. Amino acid sequence: CASSEVGGNSPLHF.

This clonotype was seen only a few times. The V and J genes are TRBV28 and TRBJ2-7, with a tentative D call TRBD1 (5 bases). V lost 10 bases, J lost 4 bases, and 11 bases lay in between. Germline CDR1 reads MDHEN; CDR2 reads SYDVKM. The CDR3 spans 11 residues. The CDR3 is CATARQYEQYF. CDR3 in DNA: TGTGCCACCGCGAGACAGTACGAGCAGTACTTC.

The chain combines TRBV2 with TRBJ2-1; 11 nucleotides agree with TRBD2. The V gene's germline CDR1 is SNHLY and CDR2 FYNNEI. Trimming took 2 bases from V and 1 from J; bases not matched to a gene: 10. The CDR3 sequence is 19 residues long. CDR3: CASSEPLAGDLISYNEQFF. CDR3 coding DNA: TGTGCCAGCAGTGAACCACTAGCGGGAGACCTCATTTCCTACAATGAGCAGTTCTTC.

Ten or more counts support this clonotype. V is TRBV2 and J is TRBJ2-1; TRBD1 matches 7 bases. The germline V gene has CDR1 SNHLY and CDR2 FYNNEI. J gave up 10 bases and V 6 bases, and 12 bases lay outside the gene matches. The CDR3 consists of 14 residues. Written as DNA, the CDR3 is TGTGCCAGCAGCCTCCAGGGACAGCTCATGGAGCAGTTCTTC. This gives the protein CASSLQGQLMEQFF.

This clonotype was counted at least ten times. The chain has TRBV5-1 and TRBJ2-7, with D possibly being TRBD2 (6 bases). Per germline, CDR1 SGHRS and CDR2 YFSETQ. Trimming cost V 2 bases and J 4 bases, with 10 bases left between them. The CDR3 runs 13 residues. The CDR3 DNA is TGCGCCAGCAGCTTCGCCGGGGGTTACGAGCAGTACTTC. It encodes CASSFAGGYEQYF.

This clonotype was detected ten times or more. This chain connects TRBV3-1 to TRBJ2-3, with no clear D. V was trimmed by 4 bases and J by 4 bases, leaving 18 bases between them. CDR1 LGHDT and CDR2 YNNKEL come from the germline V gene (reference sequence). The CDR3 extends over 16 amino acids. CDR3: CASSRITTDGADTQYF. The CDR3 region has the DNA TGTGCCAGCAGCCGAATAACTACCGACGGCGCAGATACGCAGTATTTT.

V gene TRBV27 combines with J gene TRBJ2-2, with a possible D match to TRBD1 (6 bases). V dropped 3 bases and J dropped 7 bases, with 12 bases sitting between them. Germline V gives CDR1 MNHEY, CDR2 SMNVEV (reference sequence). The CDR3 length is 14 residues. CDR3 in amino acids: CASSLKQGSGELFF. The CDR3 DNA sequence: TGTGCCAGCAGTTTGAAACAGGGTAGCGGGGAGCTGTTTTTT.

This clonotype has ten or more counts. The V and J genes are TRBV5-1 and TRBJ1-5, with D unresolved. Trimming stripped 4 bases from V and 4 bases from J, with 9 bases between. CDR3 length equals 13 residues. Germline assignment: CDR1 SGHRS and CDR2 YFSETQ. The CDR3 loop reads CASSLGPNQPQHF. The CDR3 nucleotides are TGCGCCAGCAGCCTCGGGCCAAATCAGCCCCAGCATTTT.

This clonotype has at least ten counts. V gene TRBV6-1 combines with J gene TRBJ2-1, with D possibly called TRBD1 or TRBD2 (5 bases each). The CDR3 runs 14 residues. Germline assignment: CDR1 MNHNS and CDR2 SASEGT. Trimming removed 6 bases from V and 4 bases from J, with 13 bases in between. The DNA for the CDR3 is TGTGCCAGCAGGGGGGTGACTCGATACAATGAGCAGTTCTTC. Residues: CASRGVTRYNEQFF.

This clonotype was seen a handful of times. The rearrangement joins TRBV7-8 to TRBJ1-5, with no clear D. The CDR3 spans 14 residues. V lost 5 bases and J 0 bases, leaving 8 bases between the germline ends. CDR1 is SGHVS and CDR2 is FQNEAQ in the germline V gene. DNA for the CDR3: TGTGCCAGCAGCGTGGGTAATAGCAATCAGCCCCAGCATTTT. It is translated as CASSVGNSNQPQHF.

The rearrangement uses TRBV15 and TRBJ1-2, with D hard to call. Germline V gene sequence: CDR1 LNHNV, CDR2 YYDKDF (reference sequence). V was pared by 0 bases and J by 2 bases, with 13 bases between. CDR3 length: 16 amino acids. The CDR3 nucleotides read TGTGCCACCAGCAGAGATTGGAGCCGAACAAACTATGGCTACACCTTC. Protein: CATSRDWSRTNYGYTF.

This clonotype was observed many times. The genes are TRBV29-1 and TRBJ1-1; the D is unclear. The CDR3 is made up of 11 amino acids. Trimming took off 3 bases at V and 1 base at J, with 3 bases between the two ends. Germline values: CDR1 SQVTM, CDR2 ANQGSEA. This CDR3 reads CSVDENTEAFF. The CDR3 nucleotides are TGCAGCGTTGATGAGAACACTGAAGCTTTCTTT.

The CDR3 region is CASRHADSYEQYF. As DNA, the CDR3 is TGTGCAAGTCGCCACGCAGACTCCTACGAGCAGTACTTC. V usage is TRBV12-2 and J usage is TRBJ2-7. TRBV12-2 counts as a pseudogene. This CDR3 region has 13 residues.

This clonotype showed up just a few times. The chain carries TRBV11-2 and TRBJ2-1, with D perhaps given as TRBD1 or TRBD2 (5 bases each). The CDR3 sequence is 17 residues long. The germline V gene has CDR1 SGHAT and CDR2 FQNNGV. V lost 3 bases and J lost 3, with 18 bases in between. The CDR3 DNA reads as TGTGCCAGCAGCTTGAGGGGCCTCTCACAATACTACAATGAGCAGTTCTTC. This sequence encodes CASSLRGLSQYYNEQFF.

This clonotype was recorded at least ten times. V gene TRBV10-2 combines with J gene TRBJ2-1, with 13 bases aligning to TRBD2. This CDR3 contains 14 residues. Germline V gene lookup returns CDR1 WSHSY and CDR2 SAAADI. Unmatched junction bases numbered 1, after V lost 6 bases and J lost 5 bases. In nucleotides, the CDR3 is TGCGCCAGCAGGGGACTAGCGGGACACAATGAGCAGTTCTTC. Its protein is CASRGLAGHNEQFF.

The chain has TRBV2 and TRBJ2-5; no firm D call. V lost 7 bases, J lost 5 bases, and 11 bases lay in between. CDR1 SNHLY and CDR2 FYNNEI come from the germline V gene. CDR3 length equals 12 residues. CDR3: CASKVSRETQYF. The CDR3 bases are TGTGCCAGCAAAGTGTCCCGGGAGACCCAGTACTTC.

This clonotype showed up just a few times. The V and J genes are TRBV7-6 and TRBJ2-7; D gene uncertain. Germline loops: CDR1 SGHVS, CDR2 FNYEAQ. The V end was cut by 2 bases, the J end by 2 bases, with 7 bases between. The CDR3 sequence is 13 residues long. CDR3 sequence reads: CASSLQATYEQYF. CDR3 bases: TGTGCCAGCAGCTTACAGGCCACCTACGAGCAGTACTTC.

This clonotype came up many times. The J gene is TRBJ1-4, the V gene TRBV7-9; no clear D. From germline, CDR1 is SEHNR and CDR2 FQNEAQ (reference sequence). V lost 4 bases to trimming and J lost 7 bases, with 7 bases between them. The CDR3 runs 12 residues. CDR3 sequence reads: CASSSWAEKLFF. The DNA of the CDR3 is TGTGCCAGCAGCTCCTGGGCTGAAAAACTGTTTTTT.